This TCR beta chain stems from a study of T cell changes during pregnancy in multiple sclerosis (dated by TCRdb to between 2018 and 2020). For context, the study as a whole: In women with multiple sclerosis, the researchers looked at how the T cell repertoire shifted as pregnancy progressed.

The library relied on the immunoSEQ multiplex PCR assay. The source is immuneACCESS, and TCRdb retained only in-frame sequences with V and J called. Part of the clones is not carried over; for the studies checked, unresolved V genes explain less than half of this, and the remainder is unexplained. Here the sample has roughly 57,000 clones; 80% to 90% occur a single time. The top ten constitute about 2.7% of the sample. Points on this clone: Its antigen remains unidentified. One base away there is no much larger clone; base qualities are not given.

The germline V gene (reference sequence) specifies MNHEY as CDR1 and SMNVEV as CDR2. Including cysteine and phenylalanine, the CDR3 has 16 amino acids. Left in the record is the CDR3 DNA by itself, 48 bases read in frame from the first base. V trim: 2 bases; J trim: 8 bases; unmatched bases: 4. The chain links TRBV27 with TRBJ1-6; the central 12 bases match TRBD1. The receptor was isolated from a female donor with multiple sclerosis, enrolled in a pregnancy study. The starting material was peripheral blood, obtained in the first trimester of pregnancy. The CDR3 region: CASSLGTGGRDSPLHF. The DNA is TGTGCCAGCAGTTTAGGGACAGGGGGCCGGGATTCACCCCTCCACTTT.